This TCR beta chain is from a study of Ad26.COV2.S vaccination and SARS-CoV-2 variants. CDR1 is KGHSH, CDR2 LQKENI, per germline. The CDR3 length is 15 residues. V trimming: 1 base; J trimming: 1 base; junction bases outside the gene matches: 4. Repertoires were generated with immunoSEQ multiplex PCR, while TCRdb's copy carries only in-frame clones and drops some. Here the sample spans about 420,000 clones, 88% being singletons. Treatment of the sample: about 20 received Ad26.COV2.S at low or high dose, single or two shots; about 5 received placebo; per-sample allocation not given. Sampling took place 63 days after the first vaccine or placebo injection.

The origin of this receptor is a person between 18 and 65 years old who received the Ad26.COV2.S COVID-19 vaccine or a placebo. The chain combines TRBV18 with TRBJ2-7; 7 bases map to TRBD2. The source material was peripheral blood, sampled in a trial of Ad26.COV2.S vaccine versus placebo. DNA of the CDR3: TGTGCCAGCTCACCACTGGCTAGCGGATCCTACGAGCAGTACTTC. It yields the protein CASSPLASGSYEQYF.